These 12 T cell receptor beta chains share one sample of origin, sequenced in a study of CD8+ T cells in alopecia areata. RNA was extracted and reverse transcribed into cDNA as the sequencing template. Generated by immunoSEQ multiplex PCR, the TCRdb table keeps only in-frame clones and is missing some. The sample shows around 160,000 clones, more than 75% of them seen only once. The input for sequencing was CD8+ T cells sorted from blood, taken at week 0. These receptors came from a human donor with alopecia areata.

CDR3 in amino acids: CASSQDLRNNQPQHF. The CDR3 DNA is TGCGCCAGCAGCCAAGATTTACGGAACAATCAGCCCCAGCATTTT. The chain employs TRBV4-1 and TRBJ1-5, with unresolved D. The CDR3 is made up of 15 amino acids. The V end was cut by 0 bases, the J end by 3 bases, with 9 bases between. The germline CDR1 and CDR2 sequences are MGHRA and YSYEKL.

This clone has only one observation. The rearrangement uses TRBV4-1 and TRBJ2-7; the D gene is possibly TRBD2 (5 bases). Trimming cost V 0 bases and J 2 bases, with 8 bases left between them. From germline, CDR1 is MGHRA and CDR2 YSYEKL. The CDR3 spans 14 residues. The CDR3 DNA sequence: TGCGCCAGCAGCCAAGAAGGGAGTACCTACGAGCAGTACTTC. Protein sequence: CASSQEGSTYEQYF.

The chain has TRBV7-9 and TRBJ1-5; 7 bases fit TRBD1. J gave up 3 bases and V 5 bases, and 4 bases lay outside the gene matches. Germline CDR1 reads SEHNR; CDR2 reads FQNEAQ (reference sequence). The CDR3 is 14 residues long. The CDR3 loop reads CASSRGQANQPQHF. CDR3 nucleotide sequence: TGTGCCAGCAGCCGCGGACAGGCCAATCAGCCCCAGCATTTT.

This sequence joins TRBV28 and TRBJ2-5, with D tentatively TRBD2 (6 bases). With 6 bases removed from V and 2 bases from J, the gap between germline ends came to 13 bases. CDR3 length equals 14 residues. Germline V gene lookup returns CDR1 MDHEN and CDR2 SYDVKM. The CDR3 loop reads CASRLAVEQETQYF. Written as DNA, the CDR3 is TGTGCCAGCAGATTAGCGGTGGAACAAGAGACCCAGTACTTC.

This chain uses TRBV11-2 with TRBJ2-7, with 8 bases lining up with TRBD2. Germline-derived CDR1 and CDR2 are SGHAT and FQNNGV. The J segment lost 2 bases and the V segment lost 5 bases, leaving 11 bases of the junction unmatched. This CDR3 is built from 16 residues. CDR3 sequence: CASSQVAGTTPYEQYF. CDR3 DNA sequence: TGTGCCAGCAGCCAAGTAGCGGGGACTACTCCCTACGAGCAGTACTTC.

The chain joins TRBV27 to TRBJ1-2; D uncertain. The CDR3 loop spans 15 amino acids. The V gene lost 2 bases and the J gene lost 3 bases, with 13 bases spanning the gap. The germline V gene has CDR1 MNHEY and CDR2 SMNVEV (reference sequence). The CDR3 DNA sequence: TGTGCCAGCAGTTTAAGGCCTCGATTCTACTATGGCTACACCTTC. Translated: CASSLRPRFYYGYTF.

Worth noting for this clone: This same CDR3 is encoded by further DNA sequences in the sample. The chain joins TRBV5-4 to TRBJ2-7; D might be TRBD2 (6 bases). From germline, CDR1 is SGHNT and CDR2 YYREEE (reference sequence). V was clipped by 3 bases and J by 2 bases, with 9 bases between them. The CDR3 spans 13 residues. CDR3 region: CASSSGTPYEQYF. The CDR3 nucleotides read TGTGCCAGCAGCTCCGGGACTCCCTACGAGCAGTACTTC.

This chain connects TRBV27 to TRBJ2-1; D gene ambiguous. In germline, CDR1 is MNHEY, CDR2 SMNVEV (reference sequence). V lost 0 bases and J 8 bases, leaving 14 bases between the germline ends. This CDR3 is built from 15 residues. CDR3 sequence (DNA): TGTGCCAGCAGTTTATCGTTGTCCCTTACCCATGAGCAGTTCTTC. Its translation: CASSLSLSLTHEQFF.

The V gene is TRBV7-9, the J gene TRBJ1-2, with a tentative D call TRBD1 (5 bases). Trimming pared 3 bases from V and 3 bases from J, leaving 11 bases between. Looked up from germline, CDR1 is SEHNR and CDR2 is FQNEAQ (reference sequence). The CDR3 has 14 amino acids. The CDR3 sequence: CASSFTGLDYGYTF. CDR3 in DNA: TGTGCCAGCAGCTTTACAGGCTTGGACTATGGCTACACCTTC.

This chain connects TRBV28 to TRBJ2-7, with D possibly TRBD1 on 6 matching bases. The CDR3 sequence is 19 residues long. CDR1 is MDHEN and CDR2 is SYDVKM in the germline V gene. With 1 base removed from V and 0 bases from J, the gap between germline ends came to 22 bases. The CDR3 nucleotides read TGTGCCAGCAGTTTATCCTCCGGCCAACGGACAGCTCCCTCCTACGAGCAGTACTTC. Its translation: CASSLSSGQRTAPSYEQYF. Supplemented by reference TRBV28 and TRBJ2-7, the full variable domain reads DVKVTQSSRYLVKRTGEKVFLECVQDMDHENMFWYRQDPGLGLRLIYFSYDVKMKEKGDIPEGYSVSREKKERFSLILESASTNQTSMYLCASSLSSGQRTAPSYEQYFGPGTRLTVT.

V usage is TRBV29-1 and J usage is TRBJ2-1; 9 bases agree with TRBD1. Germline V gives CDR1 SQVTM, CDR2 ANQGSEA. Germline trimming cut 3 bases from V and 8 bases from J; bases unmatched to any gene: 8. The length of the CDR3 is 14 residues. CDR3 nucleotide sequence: TGCAGCGTTGAGAATAAGGACAGGGGTTATGAGCAGTTCTTC. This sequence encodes CSVENKDRGYEQFF.

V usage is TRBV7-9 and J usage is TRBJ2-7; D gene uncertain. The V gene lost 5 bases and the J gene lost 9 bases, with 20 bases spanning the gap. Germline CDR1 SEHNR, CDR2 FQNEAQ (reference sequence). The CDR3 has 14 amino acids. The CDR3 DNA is TGTGCCAGCAGCCCCCCTGGGCCCCAGACGGTGCAGTACTTC. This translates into CASSPPGPQTVQYF.